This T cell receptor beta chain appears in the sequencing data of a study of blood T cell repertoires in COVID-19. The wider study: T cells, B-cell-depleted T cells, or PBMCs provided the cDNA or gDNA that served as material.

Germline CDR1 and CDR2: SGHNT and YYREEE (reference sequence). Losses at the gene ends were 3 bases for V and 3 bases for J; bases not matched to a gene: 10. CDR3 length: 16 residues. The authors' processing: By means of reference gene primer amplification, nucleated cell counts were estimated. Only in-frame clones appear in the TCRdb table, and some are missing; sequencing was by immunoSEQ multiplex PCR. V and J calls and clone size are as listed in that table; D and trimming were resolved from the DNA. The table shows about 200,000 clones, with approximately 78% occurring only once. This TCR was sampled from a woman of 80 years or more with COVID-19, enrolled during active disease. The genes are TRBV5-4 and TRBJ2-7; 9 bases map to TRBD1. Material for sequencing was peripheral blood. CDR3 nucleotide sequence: TGTGCCAGCAGCTCTACAGGGGGCAAAGTGGTCTACGAGCAGTACTTC. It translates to CASSSTGGKVVYEQYF.